This TCR beta chain was observed in a study of blood T cell repertoires in COVID-19. Study at large: Samples came from the United States, Italy and Spain, spanning acute and convalescent COVID-19. PBMCs, B-cell-depleted T cells, or T cells were the source of the cDNA or gDNA that made up the material.

This clone has a single count. Source study methods: Reference gene primer amplification gave nucleated cell count estimates. TCRdb's copy holds only in-frame clones and misses some; the assay was immunoSEQ multiplex PCR. V and J calls and clone size are as listed in that table; D and trimming were resolved from the DNA. The sample carries some 200,000 clones, about 76% recorded once. This sequence originates from a woman between 45 and 65 years old with active or convalescent COVID-19. The specimen sequenced was peripheral blood.

The CDR3 is CSVGSVSLASTGELFF. CDR3 DNA sequence: TGCAGCGTTGGCAGCGTGAGTCTAGCGAGCACCGGGGAGCTGTTTTTT. The chain has TRBV29-1 and TRBJ2-2; D perhaps matches TRBD2 (6 bases). V lost 4 bases, J lost 4 bases, and 19 bases lay in between. Germline-derived CDR1 and CDR2 are SQVTM and ANQGSEA. The CDR3 consists of 16 residues.